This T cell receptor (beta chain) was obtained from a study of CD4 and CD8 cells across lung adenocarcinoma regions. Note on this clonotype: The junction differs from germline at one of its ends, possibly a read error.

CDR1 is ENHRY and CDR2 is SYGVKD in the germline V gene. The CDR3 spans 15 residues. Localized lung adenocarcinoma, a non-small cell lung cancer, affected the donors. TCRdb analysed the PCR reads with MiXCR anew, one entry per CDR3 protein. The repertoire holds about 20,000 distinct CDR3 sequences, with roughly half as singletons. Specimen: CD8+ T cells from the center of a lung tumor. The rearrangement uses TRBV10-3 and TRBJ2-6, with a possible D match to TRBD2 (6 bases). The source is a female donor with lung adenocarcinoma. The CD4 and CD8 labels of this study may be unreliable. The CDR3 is CGVGYGGSAQDTQYF. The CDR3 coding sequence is TGTGGCGTGGGATATGGGGGGAGTGCCCAAGATACGCAGTATTTC.